The 24 T cell receptor beta chains below all came from one sample that was sequenced in a study of cytomegalovirus exposure and HLA in healthy donors. The primer mix had 60 Vbeta and 13 Jbeta primers. Produced via immunoSEQ multiplex PCR; TCRdb's table is partial and in-frame only. The data contain some 130,000 clones, over 80% of them singletons. The sequenced sample consisted of PBMCs. Receptors were obtained from a man aged 40-49 years in good health and CMV-seronegative.

V and J are TRBV27 and TRBJ1-5, with 11 bases aligning to TRBD1. Germline V gene lookup returns CDR1 MNHEY and CDR2 SMNVEV (reference sequence). The CDR3 totals 16 residues. After removal of 5 bases from V and 6 bases from J, the junction contained 9 bases not matched to a gene. This CDR3 is CASSPFGTGGSQPQHF. CDR3 coding DNA: TGTGCCAGCAGTCCTTTCGGGACAGGGGGAAGTCAGCCCCAGCATTTT.

The chain combines TRBV14 with TRBJ1-2; D unclear. This CDR3 is built from 14 residues. Germline lookup yields CDR1 SGHDN and CDR2 FVKESK. V shed 1 base and J shed 8 bases, with 14 bases lying between them. CDR3 in DNA: TGTGCCAGCAGCCAAGCGCGTACAATCGGGGGCTACACCTTC. This codes for CASSQARTIGGYTF.

The CDR3 region has the DNA TGTGCTAGTGGTTTACTAGCCCGGGGCGGCCTCCTCAACGGAGCGGTTCCTAGCACAGATACGCAGTATTTT. This gives the protein CASGLLARGGLLNGAVPSTDTQYF. This chain connects TRBV12-5 to TRBJ2-3; possible D gene TRBD2, 6 bases. This CDR3 has 24 amino acids. Germline V gene data show CDR1 as LGHNT and CDR2 as FRNRAP. Trimming stripped 3 bases from V and 0 bases from J, with 37 bases between.

V and J are TRBV2 and TRBJ2-5, with a possible D match to TRBD2 (5 bases). CDR1 SNHLY and CDR2 FYNNEI come from the germline V gene. Trimming shortened V by 5 bases and J by 1 base, and 11 bases separated the two germline ends. The CDR3 totals 14 residues. In DNA, the CDR3 is TGTGCCAGCAGTTCCCGAGGGCCCCAAGAGACCCAGTACTTC. Amino acid sequence: CASSSRGPQETQYF.

The chain combines TRBV5-4 with TRBJ1-2, with D possibly being TRBD1 (5 bases). Germline CDR1 SGHNT, CDR2 YYREEE (reference sequence). This CDR3 is 13 amino acids long. V lost 2 bases and J lost 7, with 12 bases in between. As DNA, the CDR3 is TGTGCCAGCAGCTTAGTCGGGACTGGTGGCTACACCTTC. It encodes CASSLVGTGGYTF.

The chain is built from TRBV25-1 and TRBJ1-6; possibly TRBD1 for D (6 bases). CDR1 is MGHDK, CDR2 SYGVNS, per germline. V was pared by 5 bases and J by 10 bases, with 21 bases between. The CDR3 extends over 16 amino acids. The CDR3 DNA follows: TGTGCCAGCAGTTCCCACGGCACAGGGTGGAACTCACCCCTCCACTTT. This sequence encodes CASSSHGTGWNSPLHF.

J is TRBJ1-3 and V is TRBV11-2; TRBD1 is a possible D gene (6 bases). V lost 2 bases and J 3 bases, leaving 11 bases between the germline ends. This CDR3 spans 15 amino acids. CDR1 is SGHAT, CDR2 FQNNGV, per germline. Written as DNA, the CDR3 is TGTGCCAGCAGCTTAACAGGGTATTTTGGAAACACCATATATTTT. The encoded protein is CASSLTGYFGNTIYF.

This rearrangement joins TRBV5-4 to TRBJ2-6; the D is unclear. V lost 3 bases, J lost 17 bases, and 12 bases lay in between. The CDR3 is 11 residues long. Germline CDR1 is SGHNT and CDR2 is YYREEE (reference sequence). CDR3 residues: CASSSEATLTF. The CDR3 nucleotides read TGTGCCAGCAGCTCCGAGGCGACCTTGACTTTC.

This chain uses TRBV5-4 with TRBJ1-2; 9 bases align to TRBD1. The V and J ends lost 4 bases and 5 bases, in that order; junction bases with no gene match: 6. CDR1 and CDR2 from the germline V gene are SGHNT and YYREEE (reference sequence). CDR3 length: 14 residues. The CDR3 DNA reads TGTGCCAGCAGCGGACCGGACAGGGGATATGGCTACACCTTC. Translated, it gives CASSGPDRGYGYTF.

This clone occurred once. This CDR3 is also generated by other DNA sequences in the sample. The chain has TRBV4-1 and TRBJ2-1; the D gene is possibly TRBD1 (5 bases). V was shortened by 0 bases and J by 10 bases, with 10 bases between the two germline ends. CDR3 size: 13 residues. Germline values: CDR1 MGHRA, CDR2 YSYEKL. CDR3: CASSQDGGAEQFF. CDR3 in DNA: TGCGCCAGCAGCCAAGATGGTGGGGCCGAGCAGTTCTTC.

The chain is built from TRBV4-1 and TRBJ2-7; D is ambiguous. CDR1 is MGHRA, CDR2 YSYEKL, per germline. V was clipped by 1 base and J by 4 bases, with 8 bases between them. The CDR3 is made up of 13 amino acids. This CDR3 reads CASSQVPGYEQYF. Here the CDR3 DNA reads TGCGCCAGCAGCCAAGTCCCGGGTTACGAGCAGTACTTC.

This chain connects TRBV9 to TRBJ2-4, with D possibly TRBD2 on 7 matching bases. V was trimmed by 2 bases and J by 9 bases, leaving 18 bases between them. Germline CDR1 and CDR2: SGDLS and YYNGEE. The CDR3 runs 15 residues. The CDR3 loop reads CASSVQGSGVGIQYF. The CDR3 DNA is TGTGCCAGCAGCGTTCAGGGGAGCGGGGTTGGCATTCAGTACTTC.

The V gene is TRBV4-1, the J gene TRBJ2-7; D is unresolved. Trimming pared 5 bases from V and 1 base from J, leaving 9 bases between. The CDR3 runs 13 residues. Per germline, CDR1 MGHRA and CDR2 YSYEKL. CDR3 amino acids: CASSIQVSYEQYF. The CDR3 coding sequence is TGCGCCAGCAGCATACAAGTATCCTACGAGCAGTACTTC.

The V and J genes are TRBV16 and TRBJ1-2, with D tentatively TRBD1 (6 bases). Germline values: CDR1 KGHSY, CDR2 FQNENV. The CDR3 is 15 residues long. V shed 9 bases and J shed 0 bases, with 17 bases lying between them. The CDR3: CASTETGSSNYGYTF. The CDR3 DNA sequence: TGTGCCAGTACGGAGACAGGTTCTTCTAACTATGGCTACACCTTC.

The chain links TRBV15 to TRBJ2-1; 7 nucleotides line up with TRBD2. The CDR3 contains 15 residues. With V trimmed by 5 bases and J by 2 bases, 6 bases remained unmatched. Germline V gives CDR1 LNHNV, CDR2 YYDKDF (reference sequence). In DNA form, the CDR3 reads TGTGCCACCAGCGGGGGAGGGACGGCCTACAATGAGCAGTTCTTC. It encodes CATSGGGTAYNEQFF.

The chain carries TRBV11-2 and TRBJ1-5, with 9 positions matching TRBD1. Germline V CDR1 and CDR2: SGHAT, FQNNGV. The length of the CDR3 is 13 residues. V lost 5 bases to trimming and J lost 6 bases; unmatched junction nucleotides: 2. CDR3 residues: CASSPTGGQPQHF. CDR3 sequence (DNA): TGTGCCAGCAGCCCGACAGGGGGTCAGCCCCAGCATTTT. Complete variable domain (other parts from reference TRBV11-2 and TRBJ1-5): EAGVAQSPRYKIIEKRQSVAFWCNPISGHATLYWYQQILGQGPKLLIQFQNNGVVDDSQLPKDRFSAERLKGVDSTLKIQPAKLEDSAVYLCASSPTGGQPQHFGDGTRLSIL.

V is TRBV18 and J is TRBJ2-2; 9 positions agree with TRBD1. The CDR3 sequence is 16 residues long. CDR1 is KGHSH, CDR2 LQKENI, per germline. V was clipped by 6 bases and J by 5 bases; unmatched bases: 10. The CDR3 sequence: CASSPRGQGFTGELFF. In DNA, the CDR3 is TGTGCCAGCTCTCCGAGGGGACAGGGATTTACCGGGGAGCTGTTTTTT.

The V and J genes are TRBV6-5 and TRBJ2-7, with 10 bases aligning to TRBD2. CDR3 length equals 13 residues. With V trimmed by 10 bases and J by 7 bases, 10 bases remained unmatched. The V gene's germline CDR1 is MNHEY and CDR2 SVGAGI. In DNA form, the CDR3 reads TGTGCCACCTCTAGCGGGAGTCTGGGGGAGCAGTACTTC. Its protein product is CATSSGSLGEQYF.

As for this clone: Other DNA sequences in the same sample also yield this CDR3. The chain carries TRBV19 and TRBJ1-5; TRBD1 is a possible D gene (6 bases). There are 13 residues in the CDR3. V gave up 1 base and J gave up 6 bases, with 7 bases separating them. The germline V gene encodes CDR1 LNHDA and CDR2 SQIVND (reference sequence). The CDR3, as DNA: TGTGCCAGTAGTATAGGGGGGCCTCAGCCCCAGCATTTT. It translates to CASSIGGPQPQHF.

V and J are TRBV20-1 and TRBJ1-1; no definite D call. This CDR3 is 9 amino acids long. From germline, CDR1 is DFQATT and CDR2 SNEGSKA (reference sequence). Trimming pared 3 bases from V and 7 bases from J, leaving 3 bases between. The CDR3 nucleotides are TGCAGTGCTAGTATTGAAGCTTTCTTT. Protein product: CSASIEAFF.

The V gene is TRBV5-4, the J gene TRBJ2-2; the D gene is possibly TRBD2 (6 bases). The CDR3 is made up of 15 amino acids. Trimming pared 4 bases from V and 2 bases from J, leaving 12 bases between. The germline CDR1 and CDR2 sequences are SGHNT and YYREEE (reference sequence). The chain's CDR3 is CASSPSGPNTGELFF. In nucleotides, the CDR3 is TGTGCCAGCAGCCCCAGCGGGCCAAACACCGGGGAGCTGTTTTTT.

The V call is TRBV29-1, the J call TRBJ2-5; 7 positions match TRBD1. This CDR3 is 15 amino acids long. Germline CDR1 SQVTM, CDR2 ANQGSEA. The CDR3 DNA follows: TGCAGTTTTCAGGGGACAGCGACATCCCAAGAGACCCAGTACTTC. Its protein is CSFQGTATSQETQYF. Variable domain in full (rest from reference TRBV29-1 and TRBJ2-5): SAVISQKPSRDICQRGTSLTIQCQVDSQVTMMFWYRQQPGQSLTLIATANQGSEATYESGFVIDKFPISRPNLTFSTLTVSNMSPEDSSIYLCSFQGTATSQETQYFGPGTRLLVL.

Only a few counts were recorded for this clone. The chain couples TRBV19 to TRBJ2-7, with 8 bases lining up with TRBD1. V trimming: 5 bases; J trimming: 5 bases; junction bases outside the gene matches: 11. Germline V gene data show CDR1 as LNHDA and CDR2 as SQIVND (reference sequence). The CDR3 totals 15 residues. In DNA, the CDR3 is TGTGCCAGTAGTGACCCAGGGGGCGAGGGACACGAGCAGTACTTC. Translated: CASSDPGGEGHEQYF.

J is TRBJ2-7 and V is TRBV5-1; D call uncertain. With 1 base removed from V and 3 bases from J, the gap between germline ends came to 8 bases. The CDR3 covers 13 residues. Germline CDR1 and CDR2: SGHRS and YFSETQ. The DNA of the CDR3 is TGCGCCAGCAGCTTGAACAAGAACTACGAGCAGTACTTC. Encoded protein: CASSLNKNYEQYF.